The 27 T cell receptor delta chains reported below all come from one sample, sequenced in a study of delta chain sequences of gamma delta T cells. TCRdb re-called the 5' RACE reads using CATT. The data hold 550 to 750 delta-chain clones, with just over 35% observed a single time. The sample taken for sequencing was either unsorted cells or a sorted T cell fraction (not recorded which). The receptors stem from a human donor in good health.

As for this clone: The TCRdb protein comes from a much larger clone and disagrees with this DNA's translation at residue 17, likely due to a read error; the protein given here is derived from the DNA. The V call is TRDV1, the J call TRDJ4; 9 bases are a match to TRDD3. Germline V gives CDR1 TSWWSYY, CDR2 QGS. With V trimmed by 0 bases and J by 0 bases, 32 bases remained unmatched. The CDR3 loop spans 25 amino acids. The CDR3 protein is CALGELGQTTGWGMEGASCARPLIF. The CDR3 coding sequence is TGTGCTCTTGGGGAACTAGGCCAGACCACGGGCTGGGGGATGGAAGGCGCCAGCTGTGCCAGACCCCTGATCTTT.

This clone was counted a few times. The TCRdb protein comes from a much larger clone and disagrees with this DNA's translation at residue 6, likely due to a read error; the protein given here is derived from the DNA. The same CDR3 can be traced to other DNA sequences in this sample. V gene TRDV2 combines with J gene TRDJ1, with TRDD3 matching 7 bases. The J segment lost 4 bases and the V segment lost 1 base, leaving 8 bases of the junction unmatched. Germline CDR1 reads GEAIGNYY; CDR2 reads EKD. The CDR3 totals 15 residues. The CDR3 DNA is TGTGCCTGTGACACTCTGGGGGGGAGACACGATAAACTCATCTTT. This codes for CACDTLGGRHDKLIF.

Comment on this clone: A far larger clone is just one base off, so this is likely a read error. Other DNA sequences in this sample translate to the same CDR3. The J gene is TRDJ1, the V gene TRDV2; 10 nucleotides line up with TRDD3. From germline, CDR1 is GEAIGNYY and CDR2 EKD. CDR3 size: 18 residues. The CDR3 loop reads CACDTLGDIGADTDKLIF. The CDR3 DNA reads TGCGCCTGTGACACGCTGGGGGATATTGGGGCGGACACCGATAAACTCATCTTT.

By share, this clone counts as hyperexpanded (1% or more). The gene calls are TRDV2 and TRDJ1, with 8 bases aligning to TRDD3. The germline gives CDR1 GEAIGNYY, CDR2 EKD. V dropped 0 bases and J dropped 0; count of bases not matched to a gene: 14. The CDR3 has 19 residues. The chain's CDR3 is CACDTVGFTGGLNTDKLIF. CDR3 DNA: TGTGCCTGTGACACCGTAGGGTTTACTGGGGGTTTGAACACCGATAAACTCATCTTT.

This clone was seen more than once but under ten times. A single base is all that separates this from a far larger clone, so a read error is likely. The chain has TRAV38-2/DV8 and TRDJ1, with TRDD3 matching over 11 bases. The germline V gene encodes CDR1 TSESDYY and CDR2 QEAYKQQN. CDR3 length: 24 residues. The V and J ends lost 0 bases and 7 bases, in that order; junction bases with no gene match: 32. The CDR3 spells CAYRSGSRDPNQYWGIWTGGKLIF. CDR3 bases: TGTGCTTATAGGAGCGGGTCAAGAGATCCCAACCAATACTGGGGGATATGGACTGGCGGTAAACTCATCTTT.

This clone was seen more than once but under ten times. TCRdb's protein for this DNA is that of a much larger clone and differs from the translation at residue 8, likely a read error; the protein shown is the DNA translation. The gene calls are TRDV2 and TRDJ1; D call uncertain. Germline assignment: CDR1 GEAIGNYY and CDR2 EKD. This CDR3 is 14 amino acids long. V was shortened by 0 bases and J by 2 bases, with 9 bases between the two germline ends. CDR3 amino acids: CACDTVEATDKLIF. The CDR3, as DNA: TGTGCCTGTGACACCGTAGAAGCAACCGATAAACTCATCTTT.

The chain links TRDV1 to TRDJ4; 7 nucleotides align to TRDD3. CDR1 and CDR2 (germline): TSWWSYY, QGS. The CDR3 contains 26 residues. V lost 0 bases, J lost 0 bases, and 37 bases stayed unmatched. CDR3: CALGELVVIRATRGIEGVSCARPLIF. The CDR3, as DNA: TGTGCTCTTGGGGAACTAGTGGTCATTCGCGCAACCCGGGGGATCGAAGGCGTCAGCTGTGCCAGACCCCTGATCTTT.

No V segment was called; the J segment is TRDJ2; TRDD3, the D gene given by the table, was not confirmed from the DNA. The CDR3 is made up of 26 amino acids. CDR3 bases: TGTGCAATTGTCTCTTGGGGGAGCAAGGTTTTTCGTAATGATGCCTGTGGTAGTGCTTTGACAGCACAACTCTTCTTT. As protein: CAIVSWGSKVFRNDACGSALTAQLFF.

CDR3 region: CACDTLGDHTDKLIF. In DNA form, the CDR3 reads TGTGCCTGTGACACGCTGGGGGACCACACCGATAAACTCATCTTT. The V call is TRDV2, the J call TRDJ1; 8 bases line up with TRDD3. In germline, CDR1 is GEAIGNYY, CDR2 EKD. The CDR3 is 15 amino acids. Trimming cost V 1 base and J 0 bases; bases outside gene matches: 3.

Concerning this clone: This likely came from a read error, as a far larger clone is one base away. Other DNA sequences in this sample translate to the same CDR3. The chain links TRDV1 to TRDJ1; possible D gene TRDD3, 6 bases. Trimming took 4 bases from V and 0 from J, leaving 24 bases between them. This CDR3 spans 19 amino acids. CDR1 is TSWWSYY, CDR2 QGS, per germline. The CDR3 nucleotides read TGTGCTCTTGGGGCACTCGGACACGGGGGGAAGGACTACACCGATAAACTCATCTTT. This gives the protein CALGALGHGGKDYTDKLIF.

Worth noting for this clone: A read error likely explains this, since a far larger clone differs by one base. The V and J genes are TRDV1 and TRDJ1, with TRDD3 identical over 8 bases. Germline CDR1 reads TSWWSYY; CDR2 reads QGS. The CDR3 runs 31 residues. The junction had 57 bases not matched to a gene; V was cut back by 3 bases and J by 6 bases. Here the CDR3 reads CALGESFPQPPVVGSNPSPSGGNRDFHKLIF. The CDR3 DNA reads TGTGCTCTTGGGGAGTCATTTCCCCAACCTCCGGTAGTGGGGAGTAACCCTAGCCCTTCTGGGGGAAACCGGGACTTTCATAAACTCATCTTT.

There are a few counts of this clone. TCRdb's entry gives the protein of a much larger clone, which mismatches this DNA's translation at residue 9, likely from a read error; the protein reported here is translated from the DNA. This chain uses TRDV1 with TRDJ4; 9 nucleotides line up with TRDD3. The CDR3 has 25 amino acids. Germline CDR1 TSWWSYY, CDR2 QGS. Unmatched junction bases numbered 32, after V lost 0 bases and J lost 0 bases. The CDR3 loop reads CALGELGQATGWGMEGVSCARPLIF. CDR3 nucleotides: TGTGCTCTTGGGGAACTAGGCCAGGCCACGGGCTGGGGGATGGAAGGCGTCAGCTGTGCCAGACCCCTGATCTTT.

This clone was picked up one time. CDR3 coding DNA: TGTGCCTGTGACACGGTGGGGGGGAGACAATACACCGATAAACTCATCTTT. This sequence encodes CACDTVGGRQYTDKLIF. The V gene is TRDV2, the J gene TRDJ1; D may be TRDD3 (6 bases). The germline V gene has CDR1 GEAIGNYY and CDR2 EKD. Trimming removed 1 base at V and 0 bases at J, with 17 bases between. The CDR3 runs to 17 residues.

The chain has TRDV1 and TRDJ3, with TRDD3 matching over 8 bases. Germline CDR1 reads TSWWSYY; CDR2 reads QGS. Unmatched junction bases numbered 14, after V lost 1 base and J lost 0 bases. The CDR3 covers 22 residues. This CDR3 reads CALGEHNTAWGTHSWDTRQMFF. CDR3 DNA: TGTGCTCTTGGGGAACACAACACCGCCTGGGGGACTCACTCCTGGGACACCCGACAGATGTTTTTC.

This clone ranks as large. V gene TRDV1 combines with J gene TRDJ1, with 12 bases lining up with TRDD3. From germline, CDR1 is TSWWSYY and CDR2 QGS. The ends lost 1 base at V and 1 base at J; junction bases unmatched: 10. This CDR3 has 19 residues. The CDR3 coding sequence is TGTGCTCTTGGGGAACCACGGGCCAAACTGGGGGATACCACCGATAAACTCATCTTT. As protein: CALGEPRAKLGDTTDKLIF.

This clone qualifies as medium-sized. The chain uses TRDV2 and TRDJ1, with 7 bases aligning to TRDD3. V trimming: 0 bases; J trimming: 0 bases; junction bases outside the gene matches: 21. The CDR3 contains 21 residues. Per the germline V gene, CDR1 is GEAIGNYY and CDR2 is EKD. Here the CDR3 reads CACDTAGEGLGGPTYTDKLIF. The CDR3 region has the DNA TGTGCCTGTGACACCGCCGGCGAAGGGCTGGGGGGGCCGACGTACACCGATAAACTCATCTTT.

The gene calls are TRDV2 and TRDJ1, with 8 bases identical to TRDD3. CDR1 and CDR2 (germline): GEAIGNYY, EKD. V trimming: 3 bases; J trimming: 2 bases; junction bases outside the gene matches: 16. There are 18 residues in the CDR3. CDR3 amino acids: CACDYTGLGGPATDKLIF. Here the CDR3 DNA reads TGTGCCTGTGACTACACGGGACTGGGGGGCCCTGCTACCGATAAACTCATCTTT.

This clone was found a few times. A read error likely explains this, since a far larger clone differs by one base. The same CDR3 also results from other DNA sequences found in this sample. The V gene went uncalled, while the J gene is TRDJ3; TRDD3 is the table's D call, not checked against the DNA. This CDR3 has 21 amino acids. CDR3 residues: CAIVSWGTVIMCSWDTRQMFF. In nucleotides, the CDR3 is TGTGCAATTGTCTCTTGGGGCACTGTCATAATGTGCTCCTGGGACACCCGACAGATGTTTTTC.

Concerning this clone: This likely traces to a read error, being one base from a far larger clone. The same CDR3 can be traced to other DNA sequences in this sample. The rearrangement links TRDV2 to TRDJ1, with TRDD3 matching 10 bases. The CDR3 runs to 15 residues. The germline CDR1 and CDR2 sequences are GEAIGNYY and EKD. Unmatched junction bases numbered 8, after V lost 4 bases and J lost 4 bases. CDR3 residues: CACDTLGDIDDKLIF. The CDR3 nucleotides read TGTGCCTGTGATACGCTGGGGGATATTGACGATAAACTCATCTTT.

This clone turned up a few times. The chain uses TRDV2 and TRDJ1; 12 positions match TRDD3. The V gene end was trimmed by 2 bases and the J gene end by 4 bases; junction bases not matched to a gene: 16. There are 19 residues in the CDR3. CDR1 is GEAIGNYY and CDR2 is EKD in the germline V gene. Here the CDR3 DNA reads TGTGCCTGTGACATTCTACTGGGGGATACCTCACGTGGGGACGATAAACTCATCTTT. Protein product: CACDILLGDTSRGDDKLIF.

This chain joins TRDV2 and TRDJ1, with 12 positions matching TRDD3. The CDR3 runs to 17 residues. The V and J ends lost 3 bases and 0 bases, in that order; junction bases with no gene match: 7. In germline, CDR1 is GEAIGNYY, CDR2 EKD. The CDR3 sequence: CACDLLTGGYNTDKLIF. CDR3 sequence (DNA): TGTGCCTGTGACCTCCTTACTGGGGGATACAACACCGATAAACTCATCTTT.

This clone was recorded a few times. The protein TCRdb lists belongs to a much larger clone and differs from this DNA's translation at residue 6, which points to a read error; the protein shown is made from the DNA. This sample also contains other DNA sequences that code for the same CDR3. This chain links TRDV2 with TRDJ1; 7 nucleotides line up with TRDD3. Germline V lookup: CDR1 GEAIGNYY, CDR2 EKD. Trimming at V came to 1 base and at J to 4 bases, leaving 8 bases not matched to a gene. This CDR3 spans 15 amino acids. The CDR3 coding sequence is TGTGCCTGTGACACGCTGGGGGGGAGACACGATAAACTCATCTTT. It encodes CACDTLGGRHDKLIF.

This clone turned up a few times. TCRdb has a much larger clone's protein, which differs at residue 8 from the translation of this DNA, likely because of a read error; what is shown is the protein translated from the DNA. DNA for the CDR3: TGTGCAATTGTCTCTTGGGGGGCTGTCATAATGTGCTCCTGGGACACCCGACAGATGTTTTTC. Protein: CAIVSWGAVIMCSWDTRQMFF. No V gene was called here, but the J gene is TRDJ3; the D segment call TRDD3 is taken from the table without a DNA check. The CDR3 has 21 amino acids.

Relative to its sample, this clone is large. The chain recombines TRDV2 with TRDJ1; no reliable D call. Per germline, CDR1 GEAIGNYY and CDR2 EKD. The CDR3 runs to 18 residues. Trimming left V 1 base short and J 0 bases short, with 20 bases between. This CDR3 is CACDTGGSPNLYTDKLIF. In DNA form, the CDR3 reads TGTGCCTGTGACACGGGCGGGTCACCAAACTTGTACACCGATAAACTCATCTTT.

To note about this clone: With only one base between it and a far larger clone, this is likely a read error. The rearrangement uses TRDV1 and TRDJ1; D is undetermined. V was trimmed by 5 bases and J by 10 bases, leaving 29 bases between them. The CDR3 consists of 17 residues. The germline V gene has CDR1 TSWWSYY and CDR2 QGS. CDR3 nucleotide sequence: TGTGCTCTTGGGAAACCTAGAGCCCCTCTCCCGAGAAGAATACTCATCTTT. Encoded protein: CALGKPRAPLPRRILIF.

Worth noting for this clone: This likely reflects a read error, since a far larger clone is one base away. This sample also contains other DNA sequences that code for the same CDR3. The rearrangement joins TRDV1 to TRDJ1; 9 bases map to TRDD3. CDR1 is TSWWSYY, CDR2 QGS, per germline. The CDR3 runs to 31 residues. With V trimmed by 3 bases and J by 6 bases, 56 bases remained unmatched. The CDR3: CALGESFPQPPVVGSNPSPTGGNRDFHKLIF. CDR3 nucleotides: TGTGCTCTTGGGGAGTCATTTCCACAACCTCCGGTAGTGGGGAGTAACCCTAGCCCTACTGGGGGAAACCGGGACTTTCATAAACTCATCTTT.

By its share, this clone is medium-sized. The J gene is TRDJ1, the V gene TRAV29/DV5; 8 bases match TRDD3. This CDR3 is built from 20 residues. V shed 0 bases and J 0 bases; nucleotides not matched to a gene: 19. Germline lookup yields CDR1 NSMFDY and CDR2 ISSIKDK. The CDR3 sequence: CAASASVPWSWGRYTDKLIF. The CDR3 DNA is TGTGCAGCAAGCGCGTCGGTTCCGTGGAGCTGGGGGAGATACACCGATAAACTCATCTTT.